Following are 2 T cell receptor beta chains from one sample sequenced in a study of blood T cells in healthy people across ages. With a J-beta primer mix and a sample-barcoded 5' primer, a second PCR ran about 7 to 12 cycles. TCRdb re-derived calls from the 5' RACE reads in MiXCR, one entry per CDR3 protein. The data hold hundreds of thousands of distinct CDR3 sequences, with less than 25% observed a single time. These data also featured in a second study, about T cells of mothers and their children.

Sequencing was performed on blood. The receptor set was obtained from a boy aged 5-17 years in good health.

A note on this clonotype: A read error may produce the germline difference seen at one junction end. The chain is built from TRBV5-1 and TRBJ2-7; TRBD1 matches 8 bases. This CDR3 is 15 amino acids long. Germline CDR1 SGHRS, CDR2 YFSETQ. DNA for the CDR3: TGCGCCAGCAGCTACGAAGGACAGGGTGACTACGAGCTGTACTTC. This sequence encodes CASSYEGQGDYELYF.

In DNA form, the CDR3 reads TGTGCCAGCAAAAGGGGGACAGGGAGGATTGAGCAGTTCTTC. It translates to CASKRGTGRIEQFF. This chain links TRBV28 with TRBJ2-5, with 9 bases fitting TRBD1. The J call could be wrong; TRBJ2-1 is a better fit for the DNA end. The CDR3 loop spans 14 amino acids. The germline V gene has CDR1 MDHEN and CDR2 SYDVKM.